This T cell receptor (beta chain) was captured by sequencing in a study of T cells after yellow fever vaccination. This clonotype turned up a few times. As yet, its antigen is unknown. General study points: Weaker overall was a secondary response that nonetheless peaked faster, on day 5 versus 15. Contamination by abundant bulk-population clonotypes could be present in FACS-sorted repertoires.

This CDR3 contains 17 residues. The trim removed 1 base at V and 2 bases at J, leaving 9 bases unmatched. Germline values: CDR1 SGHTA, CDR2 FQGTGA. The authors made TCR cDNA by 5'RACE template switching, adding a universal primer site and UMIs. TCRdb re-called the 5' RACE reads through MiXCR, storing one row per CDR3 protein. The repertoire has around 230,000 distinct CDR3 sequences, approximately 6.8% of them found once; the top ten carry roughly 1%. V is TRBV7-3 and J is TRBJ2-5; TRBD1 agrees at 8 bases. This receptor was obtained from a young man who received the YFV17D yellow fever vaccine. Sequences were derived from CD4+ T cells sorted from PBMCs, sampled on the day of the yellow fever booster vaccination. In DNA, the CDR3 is TGTGCCAGCAGCTTAAACATCCCAGGGGGCGGACAAGAGACCCAGTACTTC. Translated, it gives CASSLNIPGGGQETQYF. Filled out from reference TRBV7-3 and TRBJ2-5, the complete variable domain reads GAGVSQTPSNKVTEKGKYVELRCDPISGHTALYWYRQSLGQGPEFLIYFQGTGAADDSGLPNDRFFAVRPEGSVSTLKIQRTERGDSAVYLCASSLNIPGGGQETQYFGPGTRLLVL.